The source of this TCR beta chain is a study of blood T cell repertoires in COVID-19. Everyone who took part was roughly 18 to 89 years old, and they came from 20 to 25 US areas. Assignment of participants to cohorts was predicated upon participant-reported clinical history. Recovered status in Cohort 3 required two negative PCRs, clearance, or symptom resolution. This CDR3 comprises 14 residues. Trimming left V 0 bases short and J 10 bases short, with 14 bases between. Germline lookup yields CDR1 SGDLS and CDR2 YYNGEE. In the original analysis: Researchers report that nucleated cell counts were estimated from reference gene primer amplification. Only in-frame clones appear in the TCRdb table, and some are missing; sequencing was by immunoSEQ multiplex PCR. V and J calls and clone size are given by that table; D and trimming were obtained from the DNA. The table includes around 250,000 clones, around 88% detected once.

The clonotype originates from a woman in her twenties or thirties who had recovered from COVID-19. The specimen was PBMCs or T cells enriched from blood (not recorded which). The chain employs TRBV9 and TRBJ2-1; D is possibly TRBD2 (5 bases). The CDR3 bases are TGTGCCAGCAGCGTAGAGGCTCTACGCGGGGAGCAGTTCTTC. This codes for CASSVEALRGEQFF.